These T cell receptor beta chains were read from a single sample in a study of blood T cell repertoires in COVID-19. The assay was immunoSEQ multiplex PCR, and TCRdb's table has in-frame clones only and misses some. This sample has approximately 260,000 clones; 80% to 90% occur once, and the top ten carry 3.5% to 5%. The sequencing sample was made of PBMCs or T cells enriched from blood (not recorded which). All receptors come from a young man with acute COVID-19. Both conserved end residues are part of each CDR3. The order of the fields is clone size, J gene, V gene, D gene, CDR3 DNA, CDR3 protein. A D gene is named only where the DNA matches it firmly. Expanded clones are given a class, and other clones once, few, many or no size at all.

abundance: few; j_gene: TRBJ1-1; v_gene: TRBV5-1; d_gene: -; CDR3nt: TGTGCCAGCAGCTCCTACTACTATCCGGGACAAAGGAACACTGAAGCTTTCTTT; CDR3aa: CASSSYYYPGQRNTEAFF
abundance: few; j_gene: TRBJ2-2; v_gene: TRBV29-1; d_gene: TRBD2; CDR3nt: TGCAGCGCTCTAGCGGGAGATTCCGGGGAGCTGTTTTTT; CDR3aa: CSALAGDSGELFF
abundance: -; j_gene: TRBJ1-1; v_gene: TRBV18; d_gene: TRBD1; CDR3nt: TGTGCCAGCTCACCAATGGGACAGGGGGCCACTGAAGCTTTCTTT; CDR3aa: CASSPMGQGATEAFF
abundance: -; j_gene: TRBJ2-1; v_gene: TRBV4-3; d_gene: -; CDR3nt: TGCGCCAGCAGCCAAGAATCTAGCTCCTACAATGAGCAGTTCTTC; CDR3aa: CASSQESSSYNEQFF
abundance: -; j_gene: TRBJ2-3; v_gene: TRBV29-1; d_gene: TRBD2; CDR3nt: TGCAGCTCCATAGCGGGTCTCGCAGATACGCAGTATTTT; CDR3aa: CSSIAGLADTQYF
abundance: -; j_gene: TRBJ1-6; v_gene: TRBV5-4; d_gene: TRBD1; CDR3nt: TGTGCCAGCAGCCTCGACAGGGGGCGAGGTAATTCACCCCTCCACTTT; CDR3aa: CASSLDRGRGNSPLHF
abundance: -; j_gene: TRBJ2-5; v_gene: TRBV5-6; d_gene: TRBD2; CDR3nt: TGTGCCAGCAGCCGACTAGCGGGACTCCAAGAGACCCAGTACTTC; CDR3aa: CASSRLAGLQETQYF
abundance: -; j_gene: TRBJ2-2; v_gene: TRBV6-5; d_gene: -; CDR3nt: TGTGCCAGCAGTTATATATCTTTCGGGGGTTCCGGGGAGCTGTTTTTT; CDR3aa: CASSYISFGGSGELFF
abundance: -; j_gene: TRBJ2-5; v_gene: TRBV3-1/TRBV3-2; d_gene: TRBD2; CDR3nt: TGTGCCAGCAGGGGGGGGGAGACCCAGTACTTC; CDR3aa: CASRGGETQYF
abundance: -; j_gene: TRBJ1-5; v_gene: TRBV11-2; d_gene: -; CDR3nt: TGTGCCAGCAGCTTGGGTCGGGGGGCGAGTTCAAGCAATCAGCCCCAGCATTTT; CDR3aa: CASSLGRGASSSNQPQHF
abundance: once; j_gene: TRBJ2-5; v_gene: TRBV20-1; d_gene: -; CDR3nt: TGCAGTGCCCCGCAACTGGAGACCCAGTACTTC; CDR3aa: CSAPQLETQYF
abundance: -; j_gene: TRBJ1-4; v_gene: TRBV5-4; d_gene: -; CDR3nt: TGTGCCAGCAGCCACAAGGACAGACAGAATGAAAAACTGTTTTTT; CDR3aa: CASSHKDRQNEKLFF
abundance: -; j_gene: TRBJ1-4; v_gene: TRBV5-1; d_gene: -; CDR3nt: TGCGCCAGCAAGTTGGGGGACTCTGAAAAACTGTTTTTT; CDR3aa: CASKLGDSEKLFF
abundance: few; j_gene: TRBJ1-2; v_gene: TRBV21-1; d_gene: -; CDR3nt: TGTGCCAGCAGCAAGGCGGGTGCCTCTAACTATGGCTACACCTTC; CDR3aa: CASSKAGASNYGYTF
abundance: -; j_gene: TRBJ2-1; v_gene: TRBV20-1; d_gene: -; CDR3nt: TGCAGTGCTAGTCGGGGCGGGAACCCCTACAATGAGCAGTTCTTC; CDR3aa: CSASRGGNPYNEQFF
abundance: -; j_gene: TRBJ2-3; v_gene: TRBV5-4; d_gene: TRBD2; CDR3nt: TGTGCCAGCAGCTTGGCCGGGGCGGGGGTCACAGATACGCAGTATTTT; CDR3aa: CASSLAGAGVTDTQYF
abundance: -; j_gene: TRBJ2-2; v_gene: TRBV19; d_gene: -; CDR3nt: TGTGCCAGTAGTATCGGAGACCAAAACATTTACACCGGGGAGCTGTTTTTT; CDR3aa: CASSIGDQNIYTGELFF
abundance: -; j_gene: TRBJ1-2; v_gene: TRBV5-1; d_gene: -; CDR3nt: TGTGCCAGCAGCTTGGCAGATAACTATGGCTACACCTTC; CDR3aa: CASSLADNYGYTF